Listed below are T cell receptor beta chains from one sample, sequenced in a study of T cell responses to AZD1222 COVID-19 vaccine. The assay was immunoSEQ multiplex PCR, and TCRdb's table has in-frame clones only and misses some. Here the sample spans 180,000 or so clones, about nine tenths being singletons. Sequenced material: peripheral blood, taken 28 days after the second AZD1222 dose. All receptors derive from an adult who received the AZD1222 COVID-19 vaccine. Each CDR3 is given without its conserved first and last residue. Each record gives: CDR3 length, V gene, J gene, CDR3 protein.

len: 14
v_gene: TRBV27
j_gene: TRBJ2-3
CDR3aa: ASRREAGVPTDTQY

len: 11
v_gene: TRBV15
j_gene: TRBJ1-1
CDR3aa: ATSRDSDAEAF

len: 13
v_gene: TRBV5-1
j_gene: TRBJ1-1
CDR3aa: ASKFSGILNTEAF

len: 14
v_gene: TRBV3-1/TRBV3-2
j_gene: TRBJ1-1
CDR3aa: ASSQDSMHLNTEAF

len: 14
v_gene: TRBV7-9
j_gene: TRBJ1-3
CDR3aa: ASSPQGAFSGNTIY

len: 13
v_gene: TRBV7-3
j_gene: TRBJ2-3
CDR3aa: ASSLGQGAPDTQY

len: 9
v_gene: TRBV28
j_gene: TRBJ1-1
CDR3aa: ASNTGIEAF

len: 11
v_gene: TRBV28
j_gene: TRBJ1-6
CDR3aa: AIRSSYNSPLH

len: 11
v_gene: TRBV2
j_gene: TRBJ1-1
CDR3aa: ASSGAMNTEAF

len: 12
v_gene: TRBV27
j_gene: TRBJ1-2
CDR3aa: ASSRGQGAEGYT

len: 14
v_gene: TRBV2
j_gene: TRBJ2-1
CDR3aa: ASRLTSGSSKNEQF